A single sample is the source of the 5 T cell receptor beta chains below, sequenced in a study of cytomegalovirus exposure and HLA in healthy donors. PCR primers comprised 60 Vbeta and 13 Jbeta primers. TCRdb's copy holds only in-frame clones and misses some; the assay was immunoSEQ multiplex PCR. Among around 200,000 clones listed, around four fifths were seen once. Source material: PBMCs. These receptors were collected from a woman aged 45-59 years in good health and CMV-seropositive.

This rearrangement joins TRBV7-2 to TRBJ1-4; 10 bases match TRBD1. CDR3 length: 16 amino acids. Germline CDR1 reads SGHTA; CDR2 reads FQGNSA. Trimming cost V 8 bases and J 6 bases; bases outside gene matches: 12. The CDR3 bases are TGTGCCAGCGGCGTAGTTTTTGGGACAGGGGATGAAAAACTGTTTTTT. Amino acid sequence: CASGVVFGTGDEKLFF.

Details on this clone: The junction and the germline gene differ at one end; a read error may be behind it. This chain connects TRBV5-1 to TRBJ2-5; D gene ambiguous. The CDR3 length is 14 residues. CDR1 is SGHRS, CDR2 YFSETQ, per germline. In DNA, the CDR3 is TGCGCCAGCAACTTGCTAGGCGGCCAAGAGACCCAGTACTTC. Protein product: CASNLLGGQETQYF. The whole variable domain, filled in from reference TRBV5-1 and TRBJ2-5, reads KAGVTQTPRYLIKTRGQQVTLSCSPISGHRSVSWYQQTPGQGLQFLFEYFSETQRNKGNFPGRFSGRQFSNSRSEMNVSTLELGDSALYLCASNLLGGQETQYFGPGTRLLVL.

A single count supports this clone. The V call is TRBV27, the J call TRBJ2-6, with D possibly being TRBD1 (5 bases). The length of the CDR3 is 14 residues. V was trimmed by 5 bases and J by 0 bases, leaving 5 bases between them. Germline V gene lookup returns CDR1 MNHEY and CDR2 SMNVEV (reference sequence). CDR3 amino acids: CASSDSSGANVLTF. The CDR3 DNA reads as TGTGCCAGCAGTGACAGCTCTGGGGCCAACGTCCTGACTTTC.

On this clone itself: The same CDR3 is also encoded by other DNA sequences in this sample. Written as DNA, the CDR3 is TGCGCCAGCAGAATCGCGACTAGCGGGGGGATCCCCGGGGAGCTGTTTTTT. Translation gives CASRIATSGGIPGELFF. J is TRBJ2-2 and V is TRBV5-1; 13 bases are shared with TRBD2. The V segment lost 5 bases and the J segment 6 bases; nucleotides outside the gene matches: 10. The CDR3 consists of 17 residues. From germline, CDR1 is SGHRS and CDR2 YFSETQ.

The rearrangement joins TRBV19 to TRBJ1-5, with D tentatively TRBD1 (6 bases). Germline CDR1 and CDR2: LNHDA and SQIVND (reference sequence). The CDR3 extends over 14 amino acids. V lost 1 base to trimming and J lost 8 bases, with 12 bases between them. In DNA, the CDR3 is TGTGCCAGTAGTATAGTCACAGGGTTGAAGCCCCAGCATTTT. Its protein is CASSIVTGLKPQHF.